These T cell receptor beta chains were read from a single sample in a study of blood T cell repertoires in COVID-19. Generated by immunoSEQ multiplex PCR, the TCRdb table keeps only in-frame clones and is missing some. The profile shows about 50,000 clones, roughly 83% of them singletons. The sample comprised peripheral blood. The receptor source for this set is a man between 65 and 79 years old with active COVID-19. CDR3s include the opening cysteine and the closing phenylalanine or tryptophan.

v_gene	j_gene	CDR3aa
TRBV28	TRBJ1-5	CASSPVLGNNQPQHF
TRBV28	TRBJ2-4	CASSSPGFALSQYF
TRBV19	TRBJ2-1	CASRLSSYNEQFF
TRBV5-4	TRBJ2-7	CASSPGTGGYEQYF
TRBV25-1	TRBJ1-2	CASRREGGYTF
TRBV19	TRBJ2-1	CASRTSGRAYEQFF
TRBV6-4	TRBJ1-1	CASQQGLNTEAFF
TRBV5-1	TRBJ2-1	CASSMVGTPYNEQFF
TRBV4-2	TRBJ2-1	CASSARTGMDIYNEQFF
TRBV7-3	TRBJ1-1	CASSVSRGNTEAFF
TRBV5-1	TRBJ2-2	CASSPVIRRQGITGELFF
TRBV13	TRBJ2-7	CASSLEVAGAVEQYF
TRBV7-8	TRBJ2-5	CASSLLAQETQYF
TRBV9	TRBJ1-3	CASSRRDRQSGNTIYF
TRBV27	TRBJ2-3	CASSSQGTDTQYF
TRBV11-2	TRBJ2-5	CASSLVRHQPAQTQYF
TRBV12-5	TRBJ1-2	CASGFAYTGVGYTF
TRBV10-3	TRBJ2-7	CAIQAGGGRDEQYF
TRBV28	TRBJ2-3	CAGNRGTSGSTDTQYF
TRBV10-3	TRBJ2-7	CAIRGGDLSNSYEQYF
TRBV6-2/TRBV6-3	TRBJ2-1	CASSYLGNSGLALSNEQFF
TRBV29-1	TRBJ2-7	CSVGSSNEQYF
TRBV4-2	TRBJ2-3	CASSQGGVTDTQYF
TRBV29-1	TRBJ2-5	CSGAGDKETQYF
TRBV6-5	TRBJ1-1	CASSQHWGQNTEAFF
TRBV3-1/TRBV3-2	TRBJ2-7	CASSQVGPSGRAEQYF
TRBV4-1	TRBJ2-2	CASSSGQGNTGELFF
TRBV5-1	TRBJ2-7	CASSLAQGGTYEQYF
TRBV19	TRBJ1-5	CASSSRGGHQPQHF
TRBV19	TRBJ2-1	CASSILREGEQFF
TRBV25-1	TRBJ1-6	CASSPGTVNNSPLHF
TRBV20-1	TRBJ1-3	CSASQGANSGNTIYF
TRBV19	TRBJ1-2	CASNGQGYNYGYTF
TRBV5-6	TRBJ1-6	CASSLVETGSPLHF
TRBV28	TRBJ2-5	CASSPRGRTGETQYF
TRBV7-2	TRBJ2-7	CASSLTTGQIYEQYF
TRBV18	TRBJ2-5	CASSPPGQAQETQYF
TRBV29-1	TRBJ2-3	CSVALNSGADTQYF
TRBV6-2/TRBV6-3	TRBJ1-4	CASSPRIDSGDEKLFF
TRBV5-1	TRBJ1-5	CASSLGPGPDQPQHF
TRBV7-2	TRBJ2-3	CASSPRQRRDTQYF
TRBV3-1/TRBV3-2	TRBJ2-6	CASSLRGAGANVLTF
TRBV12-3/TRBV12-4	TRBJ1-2	CASSAPGNGYTF
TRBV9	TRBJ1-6	CASSPLTGSSYNSPLHF
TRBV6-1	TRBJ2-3	CASSEGWVRGDTQYF
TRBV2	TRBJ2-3	CASSIDRESADTQYF
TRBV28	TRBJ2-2	CASSQRGTSRTGELFF
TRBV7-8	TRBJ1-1	CASSLDSFRLNTEAFF
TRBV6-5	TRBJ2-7	CASSYSSGTPLEQYF
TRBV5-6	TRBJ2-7	CASSLDRYEQYF
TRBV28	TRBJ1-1	CASSPSGGNTEAFF
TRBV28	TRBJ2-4	CASSLAGAKNIQYF
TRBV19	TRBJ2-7	CASSIEGLPTYEQYF
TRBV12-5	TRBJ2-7	CASGLVGTSGSYEQYF